This entry features one T cell receptor (beta chain) sequence. This CDR3 is 14 amino acids long. Germline V lookup: CDR1 WSHSY, CDR2 SAAADI. Trimming removed 5 bases from V and 5 bases from J, with 12 bases in between. This sample is drawn from a study of T-cell reconstitution after alpha-beta-depleted transplantation in children. The library targeted TCRbeta and was prepared with unique molecular identifiers. TCRdb re-called the PCR reads through MiXCR, storing one row per CDR3 protein. Among some 200,000 distinct CDR3 sequences, 13% to 15% were seen once, and the ten largest hold 13%. J is TRBJ1-4 and V is TRBV10-2; D might be TRBD1 (6 bases). The receptor was derived from a human donor who donated a stem cell graft to a child with acute lymphoblastic leukemia. The starting material was PBMCs from the stem cell graft donor, obtained from the stem cell graft. As DNA, the CDR3 is TGCGCCAGCAGTAGGACAGACCTAAATGAAAAACTGTTTTTT. Amino acids: CASSRTDLNEKLFF.